This record looks at one TCR beta chain sequence and its context. This sample stems from a study of monozygotic twins with cystic fibrosis. In germline, CDR1 is MDHEN, CDR2 SYDVKM. After removal of 5 bases from V and 7 bases from J, the junction contained 6 bases not matched to a gene. The CDR3 is made up of 13 amino acids. Only in-frame clones appear in the TCRdb table, and some are missing; sequencing was by immunoSEQ multiplex PCR. The table records around 27,000 clones, 95% to 98% of them present only once. The sequencing sample was made of blood. The clonotype was recovered from a girl under 10 years old with cystic fibrosis. The chain carries TRBV28 and TRBJ1-1; 8 nucleotides line up with TRBD1. CDR3 DNA sequence: TGTGCCAGCAGTCCCGGACAGGGAATTGAAGCTTTCTTT. This sequence encodes CASSPGQGIEAFF.